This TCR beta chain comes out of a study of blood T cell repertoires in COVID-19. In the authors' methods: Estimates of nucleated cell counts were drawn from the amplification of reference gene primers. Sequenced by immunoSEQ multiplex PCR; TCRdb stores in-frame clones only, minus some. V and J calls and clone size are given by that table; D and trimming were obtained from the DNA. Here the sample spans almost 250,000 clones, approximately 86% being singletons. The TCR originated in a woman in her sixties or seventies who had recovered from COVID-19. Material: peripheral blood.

Here the CDR3 reads CASGQGWNEQFF. CDR3 coding DNA: TGTGCCAGCGGTCAGGGGTGGAATGAGCAGTTCTTC. The genes are TRBV5-6 and TRBJ2-1; possible D gene TRBD1, 6 bases. Germline-derived CDR1 and CDR2 are SGHDT and YYEEEE. The CDR3 runs 12 residues. Trimming shortened V by 7 bases and J by 7 bases, and 12 bases separated the two germline ends.